The T cell receptor (beta chain) described here comes from a study of T cell changes during pregnancy in multiple sclerosis. This CDR3 comprises 12 residues. Germline V gene sequence: CDR1 SNHLY, CDR2 FYNNEI. V lost 5 bases to trimming and J lost 7 bases, with 11 bases between them. The repertoire was sequenced with immunoSEQ multiplex PCR; TCRdb's copy has only in-frame clones and lacks some. This table holds around 100,000 clones, approximately 90% found once. The V call is TRBV2, the J call TRBJ1-2; tentatively, D is TRBD1 (5 bases). The origin of this receptor is a female donor with multiple sclerosis, enrolled in a pregnancy study. This material consisted of peripheral blood, taken after pregnancy. The CDR3 DNA is TGTGCCAGCAGTTCCTCAGGGCTTGGCTACACCTTC. Amino acid sequence: CASSSSGLGYTF.